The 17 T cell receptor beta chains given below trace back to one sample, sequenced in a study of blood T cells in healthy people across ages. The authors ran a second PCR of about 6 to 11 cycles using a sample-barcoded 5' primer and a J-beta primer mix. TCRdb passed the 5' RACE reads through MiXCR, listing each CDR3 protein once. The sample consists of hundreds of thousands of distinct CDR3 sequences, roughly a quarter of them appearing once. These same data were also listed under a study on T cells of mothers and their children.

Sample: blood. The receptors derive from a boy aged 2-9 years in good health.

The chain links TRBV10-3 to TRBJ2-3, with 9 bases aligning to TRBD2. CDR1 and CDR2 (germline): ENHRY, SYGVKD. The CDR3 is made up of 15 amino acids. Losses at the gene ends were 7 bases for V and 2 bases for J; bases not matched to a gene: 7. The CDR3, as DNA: TGTGCCATCAACGAACTAGCGGGTTACACAGATACGCAGTATTTT. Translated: CAINELAGYTDTQYF.

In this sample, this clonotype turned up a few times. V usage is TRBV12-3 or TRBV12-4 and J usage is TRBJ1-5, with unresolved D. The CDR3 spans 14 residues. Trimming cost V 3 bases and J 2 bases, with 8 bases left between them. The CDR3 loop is CASSFGQGNQPQHF. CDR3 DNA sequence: TGTGCCAGCAGTTTTGGGCAGGGCAATCAGCCCCAGCATTTT.

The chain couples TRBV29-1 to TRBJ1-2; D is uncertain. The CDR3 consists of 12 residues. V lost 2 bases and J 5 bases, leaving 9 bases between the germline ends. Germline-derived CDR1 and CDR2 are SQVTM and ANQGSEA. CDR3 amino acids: CSVETPPYGYTF. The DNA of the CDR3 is TGCAGCGTTGAAACTCCCCCTTATGGCTACACCTTC.

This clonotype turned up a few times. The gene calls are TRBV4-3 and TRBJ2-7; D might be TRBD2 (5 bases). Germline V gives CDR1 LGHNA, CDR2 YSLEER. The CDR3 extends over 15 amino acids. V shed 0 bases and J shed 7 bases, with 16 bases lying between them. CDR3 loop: CASSQDPREPGEQYF. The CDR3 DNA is TGCGCCAGCAGCCAAGATCCTAGGGAACCGGGAGAGCAGTACTTC.

The CDR3 DNA sequence: TGTGCCAGCAGCAAAGTGGGGTATGGGGCCAACGTCCTGACTTTC. This codes for CASSKVGYGANVLTF. This chain uses TRBV6-5 with TRBJ2-6; D unresolved. V was cut by 6 bases and J by 3 bases, with 12 bases left in between. Germline V lookup: CDR1 MNHEY, CDR2 SVGAGI. This CDR3 spans 15 amino acids.

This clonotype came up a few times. For the CDR3, the DNA is TGTGCCAGCAGCCTTACAGGGGTAGGGCATCGAGAGACCCAGTACTTC. This sequence encodes CASSLTGVGHRETQYF. The gene calls are TRBV12-3 or TRBV12-4 and TRBJ2-5; 7 nucleotides line up with TRBD1. The trim removed 6 bases at V and 4 bases at J, leaving 14 bases unmatched. CDR3 length: 16 amino acids.

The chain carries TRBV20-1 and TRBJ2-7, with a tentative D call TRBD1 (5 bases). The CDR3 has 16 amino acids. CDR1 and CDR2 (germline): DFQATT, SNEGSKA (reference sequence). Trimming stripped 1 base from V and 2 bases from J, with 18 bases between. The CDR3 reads CSARVPGVTEPYEQYF. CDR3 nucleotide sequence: TGCAGTGCTAGAGTCCCTGGGGTGACAGAACCCTACGAGCAGTACTTC.

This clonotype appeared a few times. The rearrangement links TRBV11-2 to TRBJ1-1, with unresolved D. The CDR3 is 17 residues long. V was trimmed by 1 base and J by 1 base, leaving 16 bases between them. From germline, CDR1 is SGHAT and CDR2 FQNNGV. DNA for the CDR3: TGTGCCAGCAGCTTAGGCGCTTTGGTGATCGGGAACACTGAAGCTTTCTTT. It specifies CASSLGALVIGNTEAFF.

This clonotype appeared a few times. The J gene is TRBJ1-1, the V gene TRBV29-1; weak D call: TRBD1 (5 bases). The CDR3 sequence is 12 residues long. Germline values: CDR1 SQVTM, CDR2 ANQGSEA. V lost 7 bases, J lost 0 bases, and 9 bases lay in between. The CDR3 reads CSARQMNTEAFF. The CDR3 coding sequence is TGCAGCGCTCGACAGATGAACACTGAAGCTTTCTTT.

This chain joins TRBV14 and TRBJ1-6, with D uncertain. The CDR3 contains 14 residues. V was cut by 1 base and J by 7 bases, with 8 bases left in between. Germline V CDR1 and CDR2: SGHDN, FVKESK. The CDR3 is CASSQGIPNSPLHF. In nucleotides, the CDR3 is TGTGCCAGCAGCCAAGGCATACCGAATTCACCCCTCCACTTT.

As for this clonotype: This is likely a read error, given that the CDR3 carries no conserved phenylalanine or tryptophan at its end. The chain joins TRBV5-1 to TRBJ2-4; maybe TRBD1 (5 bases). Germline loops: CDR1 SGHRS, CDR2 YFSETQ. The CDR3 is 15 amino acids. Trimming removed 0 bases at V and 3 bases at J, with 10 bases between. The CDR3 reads CASSLEGIDKNIQYL. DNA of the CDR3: TGCGCCAGCAGCTTGGAGGGGATTGACAAAAACATTCAGTACCTC.

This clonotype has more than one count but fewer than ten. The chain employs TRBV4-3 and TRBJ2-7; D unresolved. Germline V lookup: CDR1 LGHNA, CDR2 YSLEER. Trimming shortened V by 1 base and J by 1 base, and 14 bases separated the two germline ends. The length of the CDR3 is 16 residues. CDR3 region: CASSQVLVDGSYEQYF. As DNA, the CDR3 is TGCGCCAGCAGCCAAGTTTTGGTGGACGGTTCCTACGAGCAGTACTTC.

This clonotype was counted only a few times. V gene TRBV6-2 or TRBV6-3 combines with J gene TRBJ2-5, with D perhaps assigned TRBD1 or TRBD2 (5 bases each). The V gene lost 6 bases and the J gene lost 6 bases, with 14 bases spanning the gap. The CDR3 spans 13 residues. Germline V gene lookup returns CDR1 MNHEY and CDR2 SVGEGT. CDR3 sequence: CASSSPWGQTQYF. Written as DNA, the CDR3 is TGTGCCAGCAGCTCCCCCTGGGGACAGACCCAGTACTTC.

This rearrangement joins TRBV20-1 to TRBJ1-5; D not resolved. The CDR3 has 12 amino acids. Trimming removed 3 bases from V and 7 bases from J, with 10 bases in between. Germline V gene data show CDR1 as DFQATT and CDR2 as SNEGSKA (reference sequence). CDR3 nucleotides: TGCAGTGCTAGGGATGGCGGCCAGCCCCAGCATTTT. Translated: CSARDGGQPQHF.

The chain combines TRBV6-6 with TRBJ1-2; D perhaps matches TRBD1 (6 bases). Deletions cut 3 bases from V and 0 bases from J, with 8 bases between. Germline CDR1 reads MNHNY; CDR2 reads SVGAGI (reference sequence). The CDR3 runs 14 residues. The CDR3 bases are TGTGCCAGCAGTTATGGACAGTCTAACTATGGCTACACCTTC. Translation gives CASSYGQSNYGYTF.

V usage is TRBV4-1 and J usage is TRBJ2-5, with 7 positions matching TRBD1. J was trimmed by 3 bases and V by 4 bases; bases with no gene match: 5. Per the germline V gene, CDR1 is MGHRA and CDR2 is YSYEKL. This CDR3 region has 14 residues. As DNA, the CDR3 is TGCGCCAGCAGCCGGATGGGGACAGAAGAGACCCAGTACTTC. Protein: CASSRMGTEETQYF.

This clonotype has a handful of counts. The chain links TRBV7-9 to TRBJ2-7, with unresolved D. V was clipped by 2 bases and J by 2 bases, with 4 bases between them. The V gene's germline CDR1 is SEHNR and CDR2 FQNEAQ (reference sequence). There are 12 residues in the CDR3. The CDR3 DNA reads TGTGCCAGCAGCTTACAGACCTACGAGCAGTACTTC. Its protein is CASSLQTYEQYF.